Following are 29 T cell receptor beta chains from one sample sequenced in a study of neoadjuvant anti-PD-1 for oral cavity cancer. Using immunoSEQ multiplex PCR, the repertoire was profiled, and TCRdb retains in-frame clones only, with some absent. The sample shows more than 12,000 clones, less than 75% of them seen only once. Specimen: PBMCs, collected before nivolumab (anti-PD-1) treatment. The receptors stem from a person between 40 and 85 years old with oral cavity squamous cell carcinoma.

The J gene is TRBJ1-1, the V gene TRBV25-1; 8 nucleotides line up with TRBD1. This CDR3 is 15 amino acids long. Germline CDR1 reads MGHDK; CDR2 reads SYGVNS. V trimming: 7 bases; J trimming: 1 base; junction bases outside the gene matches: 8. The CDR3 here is CASTRTGTGNTEAFF. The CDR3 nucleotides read TGTGCCAGCACCAGGACAGGGACGGGGAACACTGAAGCTTTCTTT. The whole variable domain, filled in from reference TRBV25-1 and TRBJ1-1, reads EADIYQTPRYLVIGTGKKITLECSQTMGHDKMYWYQQDPGMELHLIHYSYGVNSTEKGDLSSESTVSRIRTEHFPLTLESARPSHTSQYLCASTRTGTGNTEAFFGQGTRLTVV.

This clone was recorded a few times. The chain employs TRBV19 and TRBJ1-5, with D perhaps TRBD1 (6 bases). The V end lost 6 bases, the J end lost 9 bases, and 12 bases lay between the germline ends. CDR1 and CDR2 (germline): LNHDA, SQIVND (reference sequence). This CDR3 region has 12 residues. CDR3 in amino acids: CASSGTGRPQHF. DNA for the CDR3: TGTGCCAGTAGCGGAACAGGGAGGCCCCAGCATTTT.

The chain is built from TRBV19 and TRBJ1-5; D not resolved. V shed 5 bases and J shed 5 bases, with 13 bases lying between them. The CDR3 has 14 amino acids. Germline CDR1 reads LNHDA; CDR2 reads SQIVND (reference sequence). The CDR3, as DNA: TGTGCCAGTAGTCTCCTTGGTGGGGATCAGCCCCAGCATTTT. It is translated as CASSLLGGDQPQHF.

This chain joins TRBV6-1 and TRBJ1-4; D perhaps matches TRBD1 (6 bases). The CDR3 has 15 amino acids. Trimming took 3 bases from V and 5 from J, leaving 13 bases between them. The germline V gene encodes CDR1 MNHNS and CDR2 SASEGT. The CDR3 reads CASSDVSGGNEKLFF. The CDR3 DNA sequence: TGTGCCAGCAGTGACGTTTCGGGGGGCAATGAAAAACTGTTTTTT.

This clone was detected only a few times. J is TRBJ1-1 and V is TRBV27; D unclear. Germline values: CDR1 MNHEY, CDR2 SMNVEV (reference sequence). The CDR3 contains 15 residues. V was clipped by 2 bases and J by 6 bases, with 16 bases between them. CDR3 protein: CASSLGLGNPPEAFF. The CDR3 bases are TGTGCCAGCAGTTTAGGGTTGGGGAATCCCCCTGAAGCTTTCTTT.

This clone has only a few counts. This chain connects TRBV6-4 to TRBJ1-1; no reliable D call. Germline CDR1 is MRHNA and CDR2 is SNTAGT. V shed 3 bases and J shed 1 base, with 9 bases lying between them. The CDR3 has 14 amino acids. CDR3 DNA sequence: TGTGCCAGCAGTGATCTCTCAACGAACACTGAAGCTTTCTTT. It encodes CASSDLSTNTEAFF.

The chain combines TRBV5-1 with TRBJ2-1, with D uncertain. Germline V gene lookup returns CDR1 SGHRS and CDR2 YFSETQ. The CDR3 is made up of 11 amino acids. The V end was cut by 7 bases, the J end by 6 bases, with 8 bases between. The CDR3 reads CASANSNEQFF. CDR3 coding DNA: TGCGCCAGCGCCAATTCCAATGAGCAGTTCTTC.

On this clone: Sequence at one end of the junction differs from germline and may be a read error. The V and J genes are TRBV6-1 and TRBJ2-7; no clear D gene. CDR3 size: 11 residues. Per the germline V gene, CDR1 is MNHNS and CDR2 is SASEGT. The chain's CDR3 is CASTEHYEQYF. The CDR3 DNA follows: TGTGCCAGCACTGAACACTACGAGCAGTACTTC.

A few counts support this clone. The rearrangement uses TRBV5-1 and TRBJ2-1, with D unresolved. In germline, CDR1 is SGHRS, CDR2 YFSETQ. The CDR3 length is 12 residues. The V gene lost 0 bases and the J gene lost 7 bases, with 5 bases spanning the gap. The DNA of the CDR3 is TGCGCCAGCAGCTTGGTTCGAAATGAGCAGTTCTTC. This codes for CASSLVRNEQFF.

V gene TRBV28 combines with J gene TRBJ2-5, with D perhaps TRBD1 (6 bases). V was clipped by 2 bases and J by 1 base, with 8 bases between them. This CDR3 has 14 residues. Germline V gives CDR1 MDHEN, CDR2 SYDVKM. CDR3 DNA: TGTGCCAGCAGTTTAGTAGGGGGCCAAGAGACCCAGTACTTC. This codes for CASSLVGGQETQYF.

As DNA, the CDR3 is TGTGCCTGGAGTTTTCCGGGACAGTTCAATCAGCCCCAGCATTTT. This sequence encodes CAWSFPGQFNQPQHF. V gene TRBV30 combines with J gene TRBJ1-5; 7 bases align to TRBD1. The V and J ends lost 2 bases and 3 bases, in that order; junction bases with no gene match: 7. Germline CDR1 and CDR2: GTSNPN and SVGIG (reference sequence). This CDR3 is 15 amino acids long.

For the CDR3, the DNA is TGTGCCACCAGCAGAGTCGGGACAGACAGACAGCCCCAGCATTTT. Amino acid sequence: CATSRVGTDRQPQHF. The V and J genes are TRBV15 and TRBJ1-5, with 7 positions matching TRBD1. Unmatched junction bases numbered 7, after V lost 1 base and J lost 7 bases. The V gene's germline CDR1 is LNHNV and CDR2 YYDKDF (reference sequence). CDR3 size: 15 residues.

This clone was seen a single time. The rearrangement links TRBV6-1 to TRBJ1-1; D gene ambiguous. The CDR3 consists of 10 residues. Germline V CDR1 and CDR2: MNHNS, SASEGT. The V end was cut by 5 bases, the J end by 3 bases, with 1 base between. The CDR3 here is CASSYTEAFF. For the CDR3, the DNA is TGTGCCAGCAGTTACACTGAAGCTTTCTTT.

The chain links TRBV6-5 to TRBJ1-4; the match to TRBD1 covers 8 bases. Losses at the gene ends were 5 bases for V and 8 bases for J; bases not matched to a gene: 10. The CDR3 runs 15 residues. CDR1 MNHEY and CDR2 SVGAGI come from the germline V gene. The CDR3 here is CASSPRGQGEEKLFF. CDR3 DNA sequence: TGTGCCAGCAGTCCCCGCGGACAGGGAGAAGAAAAACTGTTTTTT.

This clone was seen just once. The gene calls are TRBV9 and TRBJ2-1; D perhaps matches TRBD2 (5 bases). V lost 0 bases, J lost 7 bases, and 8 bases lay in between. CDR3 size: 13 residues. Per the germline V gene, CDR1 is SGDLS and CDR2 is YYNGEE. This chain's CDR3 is CASSVGSGNEQFF. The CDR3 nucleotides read TGTGCCAGCAGCGTAGGAAGCGGAAATGAGCAGTTCTTC.

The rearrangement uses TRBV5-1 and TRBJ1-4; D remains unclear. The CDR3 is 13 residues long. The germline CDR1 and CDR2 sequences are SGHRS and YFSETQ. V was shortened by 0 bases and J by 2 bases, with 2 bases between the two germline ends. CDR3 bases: TGCGCCAGCAGCTTGGCCACTAATGAAAAACTGTTTTTT. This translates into CASSLATNEKLFF.

CDR3 DNA: TGTGCCAGTGGCGGAGGGGTGCTGGGATACGAGCAGTACTTC. Translated, it gives CASGGGVLGYEQYF. The chain employs TRBV19 and TRBJ2-7; a weak D match, TRBD2 (6 bases). From germline, CDR1 is LNHDA and CDR2 SQIVND (reference sequence). CDR3 size: 14 residues. V was shortened by 8 bases and J by 4 bases, with 18 bases between the two germline ends.

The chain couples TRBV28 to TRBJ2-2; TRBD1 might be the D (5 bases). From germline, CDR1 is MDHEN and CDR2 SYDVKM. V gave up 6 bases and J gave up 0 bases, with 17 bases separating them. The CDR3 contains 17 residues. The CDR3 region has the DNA TGTGCCAGCAGAGCTTCAGGGCTCTCCGCGAACACCGGGGAGCTGTTTTTT. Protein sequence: CASRASGLSANTGELFF.

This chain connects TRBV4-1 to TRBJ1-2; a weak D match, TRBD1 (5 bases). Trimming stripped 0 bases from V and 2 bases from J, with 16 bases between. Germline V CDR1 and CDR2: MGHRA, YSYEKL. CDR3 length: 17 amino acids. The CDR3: CASSQDPDGANNYGYTF. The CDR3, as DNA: TGCGCCAGCAGCCAAGATCCCGACGGGGCGAACAACTATGGCTACACCTTC.

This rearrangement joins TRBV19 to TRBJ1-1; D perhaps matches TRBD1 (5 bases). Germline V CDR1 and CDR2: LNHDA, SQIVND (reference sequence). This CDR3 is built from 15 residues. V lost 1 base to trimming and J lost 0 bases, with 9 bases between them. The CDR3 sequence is CASSIGRQLNTEAFF. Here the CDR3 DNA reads TGTGCCAGTAGTATAGGACGACAGTTGAACACTGAAGCTTTCTTT.

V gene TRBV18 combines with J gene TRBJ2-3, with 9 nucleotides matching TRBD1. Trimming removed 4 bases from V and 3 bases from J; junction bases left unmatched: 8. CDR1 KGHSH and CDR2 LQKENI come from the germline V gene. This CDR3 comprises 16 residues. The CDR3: CASSQQGQGSTDTQYF. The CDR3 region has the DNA TGTGCCAGCTCACAACAAGGACAGGGGTCAACAGATACGCAGTATTTT.

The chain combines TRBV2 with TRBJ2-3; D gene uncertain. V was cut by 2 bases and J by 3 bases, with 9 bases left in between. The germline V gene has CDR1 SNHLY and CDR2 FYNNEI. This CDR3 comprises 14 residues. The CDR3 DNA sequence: TGTGCCAGCAGTGAATTTGTAGGGACAGATACGCAGTATTTT. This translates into CASSEFVGTDTQYF.

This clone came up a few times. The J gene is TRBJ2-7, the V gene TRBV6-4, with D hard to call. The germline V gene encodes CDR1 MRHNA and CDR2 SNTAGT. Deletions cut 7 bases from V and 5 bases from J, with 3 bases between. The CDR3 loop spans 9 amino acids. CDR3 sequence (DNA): TGTGCCAGCATTCACGAGCAGTACTTC. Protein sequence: CASIHEQYF.

CDR3 region: CASSDSGRNNEQFF. In DNA form, the CDR3 reads TGTGCCAGCAGTGACTCCGGGCGGAACAATGAGCAGTTCTTC. V is TRBV6-4 and J is TRBJ2-1; D is unresolved. The V end was cut by 0 bases, the J end by 5 bases, with 8 bases between. CDR3 length: 14 residues. Germline CDR1 reads MRHNA; CDR2 reads SNTAGT.

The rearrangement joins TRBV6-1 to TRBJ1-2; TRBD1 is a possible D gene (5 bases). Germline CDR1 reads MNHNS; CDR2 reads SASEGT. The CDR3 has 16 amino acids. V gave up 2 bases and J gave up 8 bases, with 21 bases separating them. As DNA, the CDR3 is TGTGCCAGCAGTGAACGTATTAGGGACTCACGGGGAGGCTACACCTTC. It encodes CASSERIRDSRGGYTF.

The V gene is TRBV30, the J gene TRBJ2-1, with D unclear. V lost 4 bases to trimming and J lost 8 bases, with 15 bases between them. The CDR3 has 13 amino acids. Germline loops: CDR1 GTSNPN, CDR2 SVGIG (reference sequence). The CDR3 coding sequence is TGTGCCTGGAATCGGGCAGGTAGGGATGAGCAGTTCTTC. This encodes CAWNRAGRDEQFF.

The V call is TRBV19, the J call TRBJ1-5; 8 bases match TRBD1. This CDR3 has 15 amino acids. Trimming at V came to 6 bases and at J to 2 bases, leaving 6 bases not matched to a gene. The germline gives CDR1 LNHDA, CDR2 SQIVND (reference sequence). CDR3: CASRDRAGGNQPQHF. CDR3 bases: TGTGCCAGTAGGGACAGGGCGGGAGGCAATCAGCCCCAGCATTTT.

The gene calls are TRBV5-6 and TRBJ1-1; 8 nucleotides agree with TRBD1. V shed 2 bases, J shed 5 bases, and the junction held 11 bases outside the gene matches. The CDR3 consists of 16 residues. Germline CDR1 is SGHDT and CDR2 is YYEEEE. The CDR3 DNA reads TGTGCCAGCAGCTTCCTCTCGTATGACAGGGGAACTGAAGCTTTCTTT. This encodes CASSFLSYDRGTEAFF.

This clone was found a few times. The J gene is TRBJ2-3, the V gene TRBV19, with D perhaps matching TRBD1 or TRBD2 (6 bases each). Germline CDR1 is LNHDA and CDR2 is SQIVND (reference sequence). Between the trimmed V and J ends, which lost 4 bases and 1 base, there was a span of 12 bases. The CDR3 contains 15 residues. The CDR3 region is CASSTSRGGTDTQYF. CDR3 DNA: TGTGCCAGTAGTACCTCGAGGGGGGGCACAGATACGCAGTATTTT.